The rows below give T cell receptor beta chains drawn from one sample of a study of cytomegalovirus exposure and HLA in healthy donors. This table comes from immunoSEQ multiplex PCR, and its TCRdb copy is limited to in-frame clones, with some not included. Of some 130,000 clones listed, around three quarters were seen once; the top ten hold roughly 6.8%. Sample: PBMCs. The source of these receptors is a man aged 40-49 years in good health and CMV-seropositive. Both conserved end residues are part of each CDR3. Each record gives: V gene, clone size, D gene, J gene, CDR3 DNA, CDR3 protein. The D gene is left open where the match is weak. The size of a clone is reported for some rows only, either as once, few or many, or as a class for expanded clones.

>TRBV2|.|.|TRBJ2-3
TGTGCCAGCAATAGACTAGACACAGATACGCAGTATTTT
CASNRLDTDTQYF
>TRBV7-2|.|.|TRBJ2-5
TGTGCCAGCAGCCTTGGGGGGGGCCACGAGGAGACCCAGTACTTC
CASSLGGGHEETQYF
>TRBV11-2|.|.|TRBJ1-1
TGTGCCAGCAGCTTAGGGCAGGGGGCTTTCTTT
CASSLGQGAFF
>TRBV9|once|.|TRBJ1-6
TGTGCCAGCAGCGTCGGACTCAGTGAAAATTCACCCCTCCACTTT
CASSVGLSENSPLHF
>TRBV19|.|TRBD1|TRBJ1-5
TGTGCCAGTACCGATTCCGGGACGACAGGGTATTTGCCCCAGCATTTT
CASTDSGTTGYLPQHF
>TRBV29-1|few|TRBD1|TRBJ1-2
TGCAGCGTTGAAGAAGTGGGACAGGGGGTGGGCTACACCTTC
CSVEEVGQGVGYTF
>TRBV9|.|TRBD1|TRBJ2-1
TGTGCCAGCAGCGTTGGACAGGTCAATCTGGGGAATGAGCAGTTCTTC
CASSVGQVNLGNEQFF
>TRBV7-9|.|.|TRBJ1-1
TGTTCCAGCAGTCCCGGGACAGAAGCTTTCTTT
CSSSPGTEAFF
>TRBV18|.|.|TRBJ2-7
TGTGCCAGCTCACCTCTAGCGAGATACGAGCAGTACTTC
CASSPLARYEQYF
>TRBV30|.|.|TRBJ1-4
TGTGCCTATGAGGGCACTCGGGATGAAAAACTGTTTTTT
CAYEGTRDEKLFF
>TRBV19|once|TRBD1|TRBJ1-4
TGTGCCAGTAGTATAAAGGGGGCGATGAAACTGTTTTTT
CASSIKGAMKLFF
>TRBV5-1|.|TRBD1|TRBJ1-1
TGCGCCAGCAGCACAGACAGGGCGAACACTGAAGCTTTCTTT
CASSTDRANTEAFF
>TRBV11-3|.|.|TRBJ2-3
TGTGCCAGCAGCTTAGCGAGGAGCACAGATACGCAGTATTTT
CASSLARSTDTQYF
>TRBV18|.|TRBD1|TRBJ2-5
TGTGCCAGCTCATCCCACCCGGGACAGCAAGAGACCCAGTACTTC
CASSSHPGQQETQYF
>TRBV6-1|.|.|TRBJ2-7
TGTGCCAGCATACGAGGTTCATTTCCCTACGAGCAGTACTTC
CASIRGSFPYEQYF
>TRBV4-1|.|.|TRBJ2-2
TGCGCCAGCAGCCTTTTAAACGGGGAGCTGTTTTTT
CASSLLNGELFF
>TRBV27|.|TRBD1|TRBJ1-1
TGTGCCAGCAGTCGCACCGGGACAGGGGGCACTGAAGCTTTCTTT
CASSRTGTGGTEAFF
>TRBV20-1|.|.|TRBJ2-7
TGCAGTGCTAGTACCTCGGGGGACTTC
CSASTSGDF
>TRBV29-1|once|TRBD2|TRBJ2-1
TGCAGCGTTCGCACTAGCGTGAGCTCCTACAATGAGCAGTTCTTC
CSVRTSVSSYNEQFF
>TRBV27|.|.|TRBJ2-1
TGTGCCAGCACCCTACAGGGGGGGGCCTATGAGCAGTTCTTC
CASTLQGGAYEQFF
>TRBV4-1|.|.|TRBJ1-5
TGCGCCAGCAGCCAAGAAGCGTCGGGTCAGCCCCAGCATTTT
CASSQEASGQPQHF
>TRBV6-1|.|TRBD1|TRBJ1-1
TGTGCCAGCAGTGAACACGGACAGGGGGGGACTGAAGCTTTCTTT
CASSEHGQGGTEAFF
>TRBV10-1|.|TRBD1|TRBJ1-1
TGCGCCAGCAGAACAGGGGATGCCACTGAAGCTTTCTTT
CASRTGDATEAFF
>TRBV5-4|.|.|TRBJ1-2
TGTGCCAGCAGCTTGATCAGGGGTGGCTACACCTTC
CASSLIRGGYTF
>TRBV10-3|.|.|TRBJ1-2
TGTGCCATCGGGGAGGCGGGCATCGGTGGCTACACCTTC
CAIGEAGIGGYTF
>TRBV6-5|.|.|TRBJ1-1
TGTGCCAGCAGTTACTCGGGACGACAGGACACTGAAGCTTTCTTT
CASSYSGRQDTEAFF
>TRBV6-6|.|.|TRBJ2-1
TGTGCCAGCAGTTCGACCTATAGCTATGAGCAGTTCTTC
CASSSTYSYEQFF
>TRBV7-9|.|TRBD1|TRBJ2-7
TGTGCCAGCAGCTTAGGTCCCGGGACAGGTTTTAATGAGCAGTACTTC
CASSLGPGTGFNEQYF
>TRBV19|once|.|TRBJ2-3
TGTGCCAGTAGTATGGGCGTCACGAATACGCAGTATTTT
CASSMGVTNTQYF
>TRBV10-3|.|TRBD1|TRBJ2-7
TGTGCCATCAGTCCTCCGGGACAGGGGTACGAGCAGTACTTC
CAISPPGQGYEQYF
>TRBV28|.|TRBD1|TRBJ1-6
TGTGCCAGCACCGGACAGGGAAGCTCCTATAATTCACCCCTCCACTTT
CASTGQGSSYNSPLHF
>TRBV6-6|.|.|TRBJ2-1
TGTGCCAGCAGTGCCGAGGTAACCCGGCAGTTCTTC
CASSAEVTRQFF
>TRBV27|.|TRBD1|TRBJ1-6
TGTGCCAGTTTCCCCAGGGGGGTCGGATCACCCCTCCACTTT
CASFPRGVGSPLHF
>TRBV27|.|TRBD2|TRBJ2-3
TGTGCCAGCAGTTTCAGTACTCGGCTAGCGGGTATCACAGATACGCAGTATTTT
CASSFSTRLAGITDTQYF
>TRBV11-2|once|.|TRBJ2-7
TGTGCCAGCAGCTTATCGGGGTTCGAGCAGTACTTC
CASSLSGFEQYF
>TRBV4-1|few|.|TRBJ2-1
TGCGCCAGCAGCCTGGGACAAGGGGGAGGGGATGAGCAGTTCTTC
CASSLGQGGGDEQFF
>TRBV10-3|.|.|TRBJ1-3
TGTGCCACCTCCCTTCAAGTTACAACTGGAAACACCATATATTTT
CATSLQVTTGNTIYF
>TRBV30|.|.|TRBJ1-4
TGTGCCTGGAGAGGACTCGTGGGGTTGGAGGAAAAACTGTTTTTT
CAWRGLVGLEEKLFF
>TRBV10-3|.|.|TRBJ1-1
TGTGCCTCACTGGAACAGGGCACGGACACTGAAGCTTTCTTT
CASLEQGTDTEAFF
>TRBV7-9|.|TRBD1|TRBJ1-5
TGTTCCAGCAGCTTCGGGCAGGGGGTTTATAGCAATCAGCCCCAGCATTTT
CSSSFGQGVYSNQPQHF
>TRBV18|.|.|TRBJ1-1
TGTGCCAGCTCACCTAACAGGATTCCGAACACTGAAGCTTTCTTT
CASSPNRIPNTEAFF
>TRBV10-3|.|.|TRBJ1-2
TGTGCCATCAGGGGTCAGGGGCTAGGAGCCTATGGCTACACCTTC
CAIRGQGLGAYGYTF
>TRBV6-1|few|TRBD2|TRBJ2-1
TGTGCCAGCAGTGATTTGGGAGGGCCCAATGAGCAGTTCTTC
CASSDLGGPNEQFF
>TRBV6-1|.|TRBD1|TRBJ2-1
TGTGCCAGCAGTGAGATGACAGGGGTGGGAGGCAATGAGCAGTTCTTC
CASSEMTGVGGNEQFF
>TRBV30|.|TRBD1|TRBJ1-4
TGTGCCTGGAGTCGGACAGGGGGATATGGTAATGAAAAACTGTTTTTT
CAWSRTGGYGNEKLFF
>TRBV19|few|TRBD1|TRBJ1-2
TGTGCCAGTAGCCGAGACAGGGGCCCAGGAGGCTATGGCTACACCTTC
CASSRDRGPGGYGYTF
>TRBV30|few|.|TRBJ2-3
TGTGCCTGGCTTGGGAGGGATACGCAGTATTTT
CAWLGRDTQYF
>TRBV7-2|.|TRBD2|TRBJ2-7
TGTGCCAGCAGATGGACTAGCGGGAGACACGAGCAGTACTTC
CASRWTSGRHEQYF
>TRBV29-1|once|.|TRBJ1-1
TGCAGCGTTGGGAGGTTAGGGAGACCGAAGACTGAAGCTTTCTTT
CSVGRLGRPKTEAFF
>TRBV30|.|TRBD1|TRBJ1-2
TGTGCCTGGAGTAAGGACAGGATGGGCTATGGCTACACCTTC
CAWSKDRMGYGYTF
>TRBV30|once|.|TRBJ2-5
TGTGCCTGGGGGGGGTGGGGTAAAGAGACCCAGTACTTC
CAWGGWGKETQYF
>TRBV5-4|few|.|TRBJ1-2
TGTGCCAGCAGCGAGGGAAACCGCCCCGGTTTCTACACCTTC
CASSEGNRPGFYTF
>TRBV5-1|.|TRBD1|TRBJ1-5
TGCGCCAGCAGCCTCTCGCCGACAGGGGGCCCTCAGCCCCAGCATTTT
CASSLSPTGGPQPQHF
>TRBV29-1|.|TRBD1|TRBJ1-5
TGCAGCGTTGGGGGACAGGGGGCTGGGCAGCCCCAGCATTTT
CSVGGQGAGQPQHF
>TRBV9|.|.|TRBJ1-2
TGTGCCAGCAGCCCTACTGGGGGGGGCTACACCTTC
CASSPTGGGYTF
>TRBV27|once|.|TRBJ2-2
TGTGCCAGCAGTCGAAACAGCAGGAACACCGGGGAGCTGTTTTTT
CASSRNSRNTGELFF
>TRBV7-7|.|.|TRBJ2-3
TGTGCTAGCAGCCCAGACGGGGGAAGCACAGATACGCAGTATTTT
CASSPDGGSTDTQYF
>TRBV10-1|.|.|TRBJ2-7
TGCGCCAGCAGTGAACGGACAGATCGCTACGAGCAGTACTTC
CASSERTDRYEQYF
>TRBV2|.|TRBD1|TRBJ1-1
TGTGCCAGCAGTAAGAGACAGGGTTGGCTTGAGGGTACGAACACTGAAGCTTTCTTT
CASSKRQGWLEGTNTEAFF
>TRBV19|.|TRBD2|TRBJ2-1
TGTGCCAGTAGTATAGTAGGGAGCGGGAGCTCCTACAATGAGCAGTTCTTC
CASSIVGSGSSYNEQFF